Listed below are T cell receptor beta chains from one sample, sequenced in a study of shared clonotypes between healthy human individuals. The data were produced by immunoSEQ multiplex PCR, yet TCRdb's version contains in-frame clones alone and is incomplete. The table shows around 2.3 million clones, with 90% to 96% occurring only once. The sequenced material came from naive CD4+ T cells sorted from blood. The receptors were gathered from a man younger than 35 in good health. CDR3s include the opening cysteine and the closing phenylalanine or tryptophan. D genes are given only for firm matches. Rows give clone size only sometimes, using once, few, many, or a class for an expanded clone.

>TRBV11-3|-|-|TRBJ2-7
CASSLGKNEQYF
TGTGCCAGCAGCTTAGGGAAGAACGAGCAGTACTTC
>TRBV7-2|TRBD2|-|TRBJ2-7
CASSLVAASGPYEQYF
TGTGCCAGCAGCTTAGTGGCTGCTAGCGGGCCTTACGAGCAGTACTTC
>TRBV29-1|TRBD1|-|TRBJ1-4
CSVLNRGTNEKLFF
TGCAGCGTCCTGAACAGGGGAACTAATGAAAAACTGTTTTTT
>TRBV11-2|-|few|TRBJ2-3
CASSLAGTDTQYF
TGTGCCAGCAGCTTAGCCGGCACAGATACGCAGTATTTT
>TRBV30|-|-|TRBJ2-6
CAWSLRGWARGPPGANVLTF
TGTGCCTGGAGTTTGAGAGGTTGGGCGCGAGGGCCCCCTGGGGCCAACGTCCTGACTTTC
>TRBV21-1|-|-|TRBJ2-6
CASSVWSLLTF
TGTGCCAGCAGCGTGTGGAGTCTCCTGACTTTC
>TRBV4-1|-|-|TRBJ1-3
CASSQDRLGRDTGNTIYF
TGCGCCAGCAGCCAAGATCGGCTAGGAAGGGATACTGGAAACACCATATATTTT
>TRBV5-1|-|-|TRBJ1-1
CASVSGHTANTEAFF
TGCGCCAGCGTATCCGGGCACACGGCGAACACTGAAGCTTTCTTT
>TRBV2|-|-|TRBJ2-2
CASRKQGLGELFF
TGTGCCAGCAGGAAACAGGGTTTGGGGGAGCTGTTTTTT
>TRBV5-1|TRBD1|-|TRBJ1-1
CASSSTGGGTEAFF
TGCGCCAGCAGCAGTACAGGGGGCGGCACTGAAGCTTTCTTT
>TRBV2|-|few|TRBJ1-3
CASSESGNTIYF
TGTGCCAGCAGTGAAAGCGGGAACACCATATATTTT
>TRBV18|-|-|TRBJ2-7
CASSPTTGSYEQYF
TGTGCCAGCTCACCCACAACGGGATCCTACGAGCAGTACTTC
>TRBV27|TRBD2|-|TRBJ2-5
CASRKLAGGIETQYF
TGTGCCAGCAGAAAACTAGCGGGAGGGATTGAGACCCAGTACTTC
>TRBV7-9|TRBD1|-|TRBJ1-2
CASSLPTGFGYTF
TGTGCCAGCAGCTTACCGACAGGGTTTGGCTACACCTTC
>TRBV5-1|-|-|TRBJ1-1
CASSLSGYTEAFF
TGCGCCAGCAGCTTGTCGGGGTACACTGAAGCTTTCTTT
>TRBV4-1|TRBD2|-|TRBJ2-3
CASSQVWRGGSTDTQYF
TGCGCCAGCAGCCAAGTGTGGCGGGGGGGAAGCACAGATACGCAGTATTTT
>TRBV27|-|few|TRBJ2-7
CASSRQWEQYF
TGTGCCAGCAGCCGGCAATGGGAGCAGTACTTC
>TRBV5-4|TRBD2|-|TRBJ2-1
CASSSRGSGYNEQFF
TGTGCCAGCAGCTCTAGGGGTAGCGGGTACAATGAGCAGTTCTTC
>TRBV30|-|-|TRBJ1-1
CAWGSEANTEAFF
TGTGCCTGGGGCAGTGAAGCGAACACTGAAGCTTTCTTT
>TRBV30|TRBD1|-|TRBJ1-1
CASRDRGYTEAFF
TGTGCCAGCCGGGACAGGGGATACACTGAAGCTTTCTTT
>TRBV7-2|TRBD2|once|TRBJ2-6
CASSRSGGTGANVLTF
TGTGCCAGCAGCCGCTCCGGGGGGACTGGGGCCAACGTCCTGACTTTC
>TRBV7-2|-|-|TRBJ1-6
CASSPQGPGNSPLHF
TGTGCCAGCAGCCCTCAGGGACCTGGTAATTCACCCCTCCACTTT
>TRBV18|TRBD1|-|TRBJ2-7
CASSPLTGAEQYF
TGTGCCAGCTCACCTTTGACAGGGGCCGAGCAGTACTTC
>TRBV27|-|-|TRBJ2-3
CASSLFGFGGSFSDTQYF
TGTGCCAGCAGTTTATTCGGGTTCGGCGGGTCTTTTTCAGATACGCAGTATTTT
>TRBV10-3|-|-|TRBJ1-3
CAISTGGNTIYF
TGTGCCATCAGTACCGGGGGAAACACCATATATTTT
>TRBV10-2|-|-|TRBJ2-7
CASSGAGGIYEQYF
TGCGCCAGCAGTGGGGCTGGGGGCATTTACGAGCAGTACTTC
>TRBV4-1|-|-|TRBJ2-3
CASRADGTDTQYF
TGCGCCAGCAGGGCAGACGGGACAGATACGCAGTATTTT
>TRBV4-1|-|-|TRBJ2-7
CASSPWTSYEQYF
TGCGCCAGCAGCCCCTGGACTTCCTACGAGCAGTACTTC
>TRBV5-6|-|-|TRBJ2-3
CASSIRGGAVTDTQYF
TGTGCCAGCAGCATACGAGGGGGGGCGGTCACAGATACGCAGTATTTT
>TRBV21-1|-|-|TRBJ2-1
CASSLGLAGPPPPAREQFF
TGTGCCAGCAGCTTGGGACTAGCGGGACCCCCTCCTCCCGCCCGTGAGCAGTTCTTC
>TRBV2|TRBD1|few|TRBJ2-2
CAGQGAGPGELFF
TGTGCCGGACAGGGGGCGGGCCCCGGGGAGCTGTTTTTT
>TRBV27|TRBD1|-|TRBJ1-5
CASSSRGPQPQHF
TGTGCCAGCAGTTCCAGGGGGCCTCAGCCCCAGCATTTT
>TRBV7-9|-|-|TRBJ1-4
CASSPRSNEKLFF
TGTGCCAGCAGCCCGAGATCTAATGAAAAACTGTTTTTT
>TRBV10-3|TRBD2|once|TRBJ2-7
CAISSSSGSYEQYF
TGTGCCATCAGTTCCTCTAGCGGGAGCTACGAGCAGTACTTC
>TRBV5-6|-|-|TRBJ1-4
CASSFFSTATNEKLFF
TGTGCCAGCAGCTTCTTCTCGACAGCAACTAATGAAAAACTGTTTTTT